What follows are 28 T cell receptor beta chains derived from one specimen sequenced in a study of CD8 T cells in Susac syndrome. A quantity of about 0.45 to 1 ug RNA underwent reverse transcription using random hexamers. One entry per CDR3 protein, called by TCRdb with MiXCR from the immunoSEQ multiplex PCR reads. The repertoire has about 76,000 distinct CDR3 sequences, approximately 95% of them found once; the top ten carry about 0.41%. Sequencing was carried out using CD8+ T cells from PBMCs. All receptors derive from a human donor with Susac syndrome.

The V gene is TRBV6-1, the J gene TRBJ1-5; 8 bases line up with TRBD1. The V gene's germline CDR1 is MNHNS and CDR2 SASEGT. This CDR3 has 14 residues. V lost 3 bases and J lost 7; bases outside the gene matches: 5. As DNA, the CDR3 is TGTGCCAGCAGTGAGAGGACAGGGAGCCAGCCCCAGCATTTT. Its protein product is CASSERTGSQPQHF.

The V gene is TRBV2, the J gene TRBJ2-1, with 11 bases lining up with TRBD2. V dropped 0 bases and J dropped 6; count of bases not matched to a gene: 7. The CDR3 totals 17 residues. The germline V gene has CDR1 SNHLY and CDR2 FYNNEI. The CDR3 sequence: CASSEALSGGASNEQFF. The CDR3, as DNA: TGTGCCAGCAGTGAAGCGCTTAGCGGGGGGGCAAGCAATGAGCAGTTCTTC.

In regard to this clonotype: The junction shows a germline mismatch at one end, possibly a read error. The chain carries TRBV5-1 and TRBJ2-1; TRBD2 agrees at 12 bases. The CDR3 loop spans 17 amino acids. Per the germline V gene, CDR1 is SGHRS and CDR2 is YFSETQ. The CDR3 nucleotides are TGCGCCAGCAGCTTGAGACTAGCGGGAGCGACCTACAATAAGCAGTTCTTC. This gives the protein CASSLRLAGATYNKQFF.

The chain carries TRBV11-2 and TRBJ1-1; the D is unclear. In germline, CDR1 is SGHAT, CDR2 FQNNGV. The CDR3 spans 14 residues. The V and J ends lost 0 bases and 2 bases respectively, with 7 bases between them. The CDR3 reads CASSLEPPNTEAFF. The CDR3 nucleotides are TGTGCCAGCAGCTTAGAGCCACCCAACACTGAAGCTTTCTTT.

The chain couples TRBV7-8 to TRBJ2-3, with D possibly matching TRBD2 (6 bases). This CDR3 contains 14 residues. V lost 5 bases and J 4 bases, leaving 13 bases between the germline ends. Germline loops: CDR1 SGHVS, CDR2 FQNEAQ. DNA for the CDR3: TGTGCCAGCAGCGATACCTGGGAGGCAGATACGCAGTATTTT. Residues: CASSDTWEADTQYF.

CDR3 coding DNA: TGCGCCAGCAGCTTGTTCCTAGCGGGAGGCTCCTACGAGCAGTACTTC. Translation: CASSLFLAGGSYEQYF. The rearrangement uses TRBV5-1 and TRBJ2-7, with 11 bases aligning to TRBD2. V dropped 1 base and J dropped 0; count of bases not matched to a gene: 3. The length of the CDR3 is 16 residues. CDR1 SGHRS and CDR2 YFSETQ come from the germline V gene.

The rearrangement uses TRBV6-5 and TRBJ2-3; 7 bases fit TRBD2. This CDR3 is built from 15 residues. V shed 5 bases, J shed 6 bases, and the junction held 11 bases outside the gene matches. Germline CDR1 reads MNHEY; CDR2 reads SVGAGI. CDR3 sequence reads: CASSPSLAETDTQYF. In nucleotides, the CDR3 is TGTGCCAGCAGTCCCTCGCTAGCGGAGACGGATACGCAGTATTTT.

V gene TRBV20-1 combines with J gene TRBJ2-7, with 10 bases that match TRBD1. Trimming at V came to 6 bases and at J to 6 bases, leaving 11 bases not matched to a gene. CDR1 DFQATT and CDR2 SNEGSKA come from the germline V gene (reference sequence). CDR3 length equals 14 residues. The CDR3 DNA follows: TGCAGTGCCGTGACAGGGGGCTGGAGTTCCGAGCAGTACTTC. It specifies CSAVTGGWSSEQYF.

V is TRBV6-5 and J is TRBJ2-3; 8 bases are shared with TRBD2. V lost 6 bases and J lost 4; bases outside the gene matches: 9. There are 15 residues in the CDR3. CDR1 is MNHEY, CDR2 SVGAGI, per germline. The CDR3 nucleotides are TGTGCCAGCAGGTATACGGGAGGGCTCGCAGATACGCAGTATTTT. Residues: CASRYTGGLADTQYF.

The rearrangement uses TRBV7-9 and TRBJ1-1, with a tentative D call TRBD1 (6 bases). Trimming pared 1 base from V and 8 bases from J, leaving 11 bases between. This CDR3 has 13 amino acids. Germline V CDR1 and CDR2: SEHNR, FQNEAQ (reference sequence). The CDR3 sequence is CASSLGGAQEAFF. DNA of the CDR3: TGTGCCAGCAGCTTAGGGGGGGCCCAGGAAGCTTTCTTT.

The chain joins TRBV18 to TRBJ1-2, with D possibly being TRBD1 (5 bases). Germline V gene sequence: CDR1 KGHSH, CDR2 LQKENI. The CDR3 is 19 residues long. V was pared by 0 bases and J by 0 bases, with 20 bases between. This CDR3 is CASSPPVGRRTAPNYGYTF. The CDR3 coding sequence is TGTGCCAGCTCACCACCGGTGGGACGCCGGACCGCCCCTAACTATGGCTACACCTTC.

The chain links TRBV5-4 to TRBJ2-7, with TRBD1 as a possible D gene (6 bases). The CDR3 has 14 amino acids. V was cut by 0 bases and J by 1 base, with 8 bases left in between. In germline, CDR1 is SGHNT, CDR2 YYREEE (reference sequence). CDR3 sequence: CASSLAGTSYEQYF. CDR3 in DNA: TGTGCCAGCAGCTTGGCGGGGACATCCTACGAGCAGTACTTC.

This clonotype has a handful of counts. This rearrangement joins TRBV6-5 to TRBJ2-1, with 9 bases fitting TRBD2. Germline CDR1 and CDR2: MNHEY and SVGAGI. The V segment lost 0 bases and the J segment 6 bases; nucleotides outside the gene matches: 6. The CDR3 extends over 16 amino acids. The CDR3 DNA reads as TGTGCCAGCAGTTACTCTGCGGGAGGGCCCCTCAATGAGCAGTTCTTC. Its translation is CASSYSAGGPLNEQFF.

The chain uses TRBV6-2 or TRBV6-3 and TRBJ2-7; 8 bases are shared with TRBD2. V lost 1 base to trimming and J lost 1 base; unmatched junction nucleotides: 3. CDR3 length: 15 amino acids. CDR1 is MNHEY and CDR2 is SVGEGT in the germline V gene. This CDR3 reads CASSYLAGISYEQYF. In nucleotides, the CDR3 is TGTGCCAGCAGTTACTTAGCGGGAATTTCCTACGAGCAGTACTTC.

The chain links TRBV7-9 to TRBJ1-1; D is possibly TRBD1 (5 bases). CDR1 is SEHNR, CDR2 FQNEAQ, per germline (reference sequence). V lost 1 base, J lost 1 base, and 16 bases lay in between. This CDR3 region has 17 residues. CDR3 protein: CASSLDSVQGPNTEAFF. Written as DNA, the CDR3 is TGTGCCAGCAGCTTAGATTCTGTTCAGGGACCGAACACTGAAGCTTTCTTT. The complete variable domain, with remaining parts taken from reference TRBV7-9 and TRBJ1-1, reads DTGVSQNPRHKITKRGQNVTFRCDPISEHNRLYWYRQTLGQGPEFLTYFQNEAQLEKSRLLSDRFSAERPKGSFSTLEIQRTEQGDSAMYLCASSLDSVQGPNTEAFFGQGTRLTVV.

This sequence joins TRBV27 and TRBJ1-4; weak D call: TRBD1 (6 bases). Per germline, CDR1 MNHEY and CDR2 SMNVEV (reference sequence). Trimming removed 0 bases at V and 8 bases at J, with 10 bases between. There are 14 residues in the CDR3. The CDR3 DNA reads as TGTGCCAGCAGTTTATCAAGGCAGGGGGAAAAACTGTTTTTT. This codes for CASSLSRQGEKLFF.

This chain joins TRBV24-1 and TRBJ2-5; a possible D gene is TRBD2 (5 bases). V shed 2 bases and J shed 5 bases, with 11 bases lying between them. CDR1 and CDR2 (germline): KGHDR, SFDVKD. This CDR3 is built from 14 residues. The CDR3 sequence: CATSDSSQAETQYF. The CDR3 nucleotides read TGTGCCACCAGTGATTCTAGCCAGGCTGAGACCCAGTACTTC.

The rearrangement joins TRBV6-2 or TRBV6-3 to TRBJ2-7; the D is unclear. Trimming cost V 2 bases and J 7 bases, with 9 bases left between them. The CDR3 extends over 12 amino acids. Germline CDR1 MNHEY, CDR2 SVGEGT. CDR3 region: CASSYPQLEQYF. The CDR3 bases are TGTGCCAGCAGTTACCCCCAGCTGGAGCAGTACTTC.

V usage is TRBV7-9 and J usage is TRBJ2-7, with 7 nucleotides matching TRBD2. Losses at the gene ends were 5 bases for V and 2 bases for J; bases not matched to a gene: 12. The CDR3 consists of 16 residues. Germline lookup yields CDR1 SEHNR and CDR2 FQNEAQ (reference sequence). Here the CDR3 reads CASSPRGGSLTYEQYF. The CDR3 nucleotides read TGTGCCAGCAGCCCACGCGGGGGATCCCTCACCTACGAGCAGTACTTC.

The CDR3 is CASSLGLVSGELFF. The DNA for the CDR3 is TGTGCCAGCAGCTTGGGGCTAGTCTCCGGGGAGCTGTTTTTT. The V and J genes are TRBV5-6 and TRBJ2-2; D uncertain. Looked up from germline, CDR1 is SGHDT and CDR2 is YYEEEE. The CDR3 runs to 14 residues. With 0 bases removed from V and 6 bases from J, the gap between germline ends came to 9 bases.

The CDR3: CASSPSRDIIYEQYF. The CDR3 DNA is TGTGCCAGTAGTCCTTCCCGGGACATCATCTACGAGCAGTACTTC. J is TRBJ2-7 and V is TRBV19; maybe TRBD1 (6 bases). Germline V CDR1 and CDR2: LNHDA, SQIVND (reference sequence). The CDR3 totals 15 residues. V lost 5 bases to trimming and J lost 3 bases, with 17 bases between them. The variable domain in full, completed from reference TRBV19 and TRBJ2-7, reads DGGITQSPKYLFRKEGQNVTLSCEQNLNHDAMYWYRQDPGQGLRLIYYSQIVNDFQKGDIAEGYSVSREKKESFPLTVTSAQKNPTAFYLCASSPSRDIIYEQYFGPGTRLTVT.

The chain combines TRBV30 with TRBJ1-5, with D maybe TRBD1 (6 bases). The V gene lost 6 bases and the J gene lost 3 bases, with 12 bases spanning the gap. This CDR3 is 13 amino acids long. Germline loops: CDR1 GTSNPN, CDR2 SVGIG (reference sequence). As DNA, the CDR3 is TGTGCCTGTTCAGGGGCGGACAATCAGCCCCAGCATTTT. Amino acid sequence: CACSGADNQPQHF.

The chain joins TRBV29-1 to TRBJ1-2; 7 bases are a match to TRBD1. This CDR3 contains 14 residues. Germline CDR1 reads SQVTM; CDR2 reads ANQGSEA. V lost 3 bases and J lost 2; bases outside the gene matches: 6. In DNA, the CDR3 is TGCAGCGTTGACCGCGGGACAGCGAACTATGGCTACACCTTC. This gives the protein CSVDRGTANYGYTF.

This rearrangement joins TRBV11-2 to TRBJ2-1; no firm D call. The CDR3 is made up of 15 amino acids. Germline assignment: CDR1 SGHAT and CDR2 FQNNGV. V was pared by 5 bases and J by 2 bases, with 13 bases between. In nucleotides, the CDR3 is TGTGCCAGCAGCCTCGGCCCCCCGGCCTACAATGAGCAGTTCTTC. As protein: CASSLGPPAYNEQFF.

The chain uses TRBV7-9 and TRBJ1-1, with D possibly matching TRBD1 (6 bases). Per the germline V gene, CDR1 is SEHNR and CDR2 is FQNEAQ (reference sequence). Trimming shortened V by 2 bases and J by 5 bases, and 12 bases separated the two germline ends. CDR3 length equals 14 residues. The CDR3 protein is CASSLRGGRTEAFF. CDR3 DNA: TGTGCCAGCAGCTTACGGGGGGGGCGGACTGAAGCTTTCTTT.

The V call is TRBV6-1, the J call TRBJ2-1; no reliable D call. CDR3 length equals 13 residues. The V and J ends lost 8 bases and 3 bases respectively, with 11 bases between them. CDR1 is MNHNS and CDR2 is SASEGT in the germline V gene. The CDR3 loop is CASQTGVYNEQFF. The CDR3 DNA follows: TGTGCCAGCCAGACTGGCGTCTACAATGAGCAGTTCTTC.

This rearrangement joins TRBV5-5 to TRBJ1-2; D unclear. Deletions cut 4 bases from V and 0 bases from J, with 25 bases between. CDR1 is SGHKS, CDR2 YYEKEE, per germline (reference sequence). The CDR3 has 19 amino acids. The CDR3, as DNA: TGTGCCAGCAGCCGTACCAGGATTGAGGCGGGTAGGGCTAACTATGGCTACACCTTC. It specifies CASSRTRIEAGRANYGYTF.

The chain uses TRBV7-2 and TRBJ2-3; a possible D gene is TRBD2 (5 bases). The ends were cut back, 1 base at V and 5 bases at J, with 25 bases in the middle. The CDR3 is made up of 19 amino acids. Germline V CDR1 and CDR2: SGHTA, FQGNSA. The CDR3 is CASSLGWAASPGGGDTQYF. The CDR3 DNA follows: TGTGCCAGCAGCTTAGGCTGGGCAGCCTCCCCCGGTGGAGGAGATACGCAGTATTTT.